The entry below gives a single T cell receptor (beta chain) sequence along with its context. Its recognized antigen is unknown. No clone much larger than this one lies a single base away; base qualities are absent. Library preparation used RACE. Sequencing was performed on a NextSeq 500. Library preparation attached unique molecular identifiers to individual cDNA molecules for quantitative, reproducible TCR counting. Both TCR alpha and TCR beta chains were sequenced from each blood RNA sample. Regarding the original processing steps: The median number of TCRs per sample was roughly 94,000, ranging from roughly 23,224 to 690,600. V, J and CDR3 annotation of the TCR reads was performed with the Decombinator software suite. To make PS versus PT1 abundance plots, every sample was subsampled to the same number of TCRs (28,000). TCRs were defined as expanded if absent before sensitization and observed at least eight times at the 2-week time point. TCRdb's own reprocessing of the public reads used fastp at Q25 and MiXCR and kept productive beta chains. Each entry is one CDR3 protein sequence, shown with its most common DNA and genes. These V and J calls are TCRdb output, not the study's own analysis. A total of about 76,000 distinct CDR3 sequences appear in this sample, 10% to 15% of them only once. Approximately 6.2% of the sample comes from the top ten.

This entry is derived from a study of human T cells and chemical hapten exposure (TCRdb year 2021). With regard to the full study: For sensitization, 2% DPC in acetone was applied to a 2 cm by 2 cm area of upper inner arm skin. Blood for TCR sequencing was provided by twenty-nine alopecia patients at one to four time points (pre-sensitization, 2, 6 and 24 weeks). The study tracked peripheral blood TCR repertoire changes in vivo during primary and secondary sensitization to the hapten diphenylcyclopropenone (DPC) in alopecia patients. Patch testing was performed on the upper back with Finn chambers containing 0.01% DPC, and the patch tests were scored after 6 days according to International Contact Dermatitis Research Group standards. Patients additionally received weekly therapeutic DPC doses to the scalp throughout the approximately 25-week study period. Blood samples were taken from patients before sensitization (week 0) and then at 2, 6 and about 24 weeks after DPC sensitization. The libraries were sequenced as a pool, and the TCR yield per sample differed mostly because of small variations in library volumes within the pool. The mostly female patient cohort included alopecia areata with under or over 50% scalp involvement, alopecia totalis and alopecia universalis.

What the authors observed across the whole study: The number of PT1 expanded TCRs positively correlated with patch test score, significant at thresholds 8, 16 and 32 but not 4. After repeated subsampling, the strength of the expansion versus patch-test correlation and the threshold at which it became significant changed. Significantly more large CDR3 similarity clusters were formed by expanded TCRs than by pre-sensitization or healthy control sets, consistent with antigen-driven responses. DPC sensitization did not change the number of TCRs with a frequency above 1 in 1000, and there was no evidence of changes in global repertoire structure. Because every patient had alopecia, a presumed autoimmune disease, the patients' immune response might differ from that of healthy individuals.

The intended sense of this specimen's time point label: patch test 3, about 24 weeks after DPC sensitization. The treatment or condition label corresponds to: therapeutic diphenylcyclopropenone sensitization with weekly scalp DPC. Blood at each patch-test visit was drawn before the patch test was applied. Eligible patients were aged 18 to 70, diagnosed with alopecia, deemed suitable for DPC therapy, and excluded if pregnant. Total RNA was extracted from unfractionated whole blood that had been collected in Tempus Blood RNA tubes. This receptor was obtained from a woman aged 50 to 60 with alopecia areata. Some clones in this sample may be carry-over from other donors' samples. The sequencing here drew on whole blood, taken in connection with sensitization to the hapten diphenylcyclopropenone (DPC).

This receptor carries the CDR3 CASSPLTSGHANEQFF. In nucleotide form, the sequence is TGTGCCAGCAGCCCACTGACTAGCGGGCATGCCAATGAGCAGTTCTTC. This receptor chain uses TRBV9 and TRBJ2-1; 10 junctional bases match TRBD2. Including the terminal cysteine and phenylalanine, the CDR3 comprises 16 residues. Kept here is only the CDR3 DNA, which spans 48 bases and is read in frame from base 1. Compared with germline, V lacks 4 bases and J lacks 6 bases; bases without a gene match: 10. For CDR1 and CDR2, the germline V gene lists SGDLS and YYNGEE.